This TCR beta chain comes out of a study of graft-versus-host responses after intestinal transplantation. Study-wide results and limits: Recipient marrow contained GvH clones, some of which appeared first in ileum or blood. Declining HvG levels early post-transplant were linked to peak circulating GvH clone levels.

Assay: immunoSEQ multiplex PCR; the TCRdb copy retains only in-frame clones and omits some. The profile covers around 90,000 clones, with around 93% appearing a single time and around 1.1% taken by the ten largest. To note about this clone: The target antigen is unknown.

The V end was cut by 2 bases, the J end by 2 bases, with 10 bases between. CDR1 and CDR2 from the germline V gene are MDHEN and SYDVKM. This CDR3 is 14 amino acids long. The sample here was unstimulated CD8+ T cells sorted from spleen or lymph node cells, taken before transplant. The V and J genes are TRBV28 and TRBJ2-7, with D hard to call. The source of this sequence is a human donor who was the organ donor for an intestinal transplant. CDR3 amino acids: CASSLAEPPYEQYF. As DNA, the CDR3 is TGTGCCAGCAGTTTAGCGGAGCCCCCCTACGAGCAGTACTTC. The variable domain in full, completed from reference TRBV28 and TRBJ2-7, reads DVKVTQSSRYLVKRTGEKVFLECVQDMDHENMFWYRQDPGLGLRLIYFSYDVKMKEKGDIPEGYSVSREKKERFSLILESASTNQTSMYLCASSLAEPPYEQYFGPGTRLTVT.